The 20 T cell receptor beta chains in this list originate from one sample, sequenced in a study of blood T cell repertoires in COVID-19. The table came from immunoSEQ multiplex PCR; TCRdb's copy has only in-frame clones and leaves some out. The sample holds tens of thousands of clones; roughly 86% are singletons and the top ten take approximately 8%. Sequencing was performed on peripheral blood. These receptors originate from a man between 60 and 75 years old with active COVID-19.

The chain links TRBV5-6 to TRBJ1-4; no definite D call. The CDR3 length is 15 residues. Trimming stripped 0 bases from V and 7 bases from J, with 13 bases between. Germline V gives CDR1 SGHDT, CDR2 YYEEEE. The CDR3 bases are TGTGCCAGCAGCTTGGTAGGAGGGTTCGGTGAAAAACTGTTTTTT. Translated, it gives CASSLVGGFGEKLFF.

The rearrangement links TRBV6-4 to TRBJ2-2, with D possibly TRBD1 on 6 matching bases. The germline V gene has CDR1 MRHNA and CDR2 SNTAGT. V was trimmed by 4 bases and J by 0 bases, leaving 9 bases between them. The CDR3 has 15 residues. The CDR3 DNA follows: TGTGCCAGCAGTGCTAACAGGGCGAACACCGGGGAGCTGTTTTTT. This gives the protein CASSANRANTGELFF.

Remarks on this clone: Other DNA sequences of this sample code for an identical CDR3. V usage is TRBV3-1 (or the pseudogene TRBV3-2) and J usage is TRBJ1-1; D may be TRBD1 (5 bases). The CDR3 is made up of 11 amino acids. Germline CDR1 LGHDT, CDR2 YNNKEL (reference sequence). V was clipped by 6 bases and J by 5 bases, with 7 bases between them. CDR3 sequence: CASRGGTEAFF. CDR3 nucleotide sequence: TGTGCCAGCAGGGGGGGGACTGAAGCTTTCTTT.

Only a few counts were recorded for this clone. The chain joins TRBV11-2 to TRBJ1-4, with D unclear. V lost 6 bases to trimming and J lost 6 bases, with 17 bases between them. Germline CDR1 SGHAT, CDR2 FQNNGV. This CDR3 spans 15 amino acids. CDR3 sequence reads: CASSSSRGFDEKLFF. In nucleotides, the CDR3 is TGTGCCAGCAGTTCCTCGAGAGGGTTTGATGAAAAACTGTTTTTT.

The chain couples TRBV12-3 or TRBV12-4 to TRBJ2-3, with unresolved D. The CDR3 has 12 amino acids. V was clipped by 8 bases and J by 4 bases, with 10 bases between them. The CDR3 sequence is CASGPFPDTQYF. The CDR3, as DNA: TGTGCCAGCGGCCCGTTTCCAGATACGCAGTATTTT.

This chain uses TRBV9 with TRBJ2-3, with TRBD1 identical over 10 bases. The V segment lost 3 bases and the J segment 4 bases; nucleotides outside the gene matches: 8. Germline V gives CDR1 SGDLS, CDR2 YYNGEE. This CDR3 has 16 residues. The CDR3 reads CASSAETGGFADTQYF. The CDR3 DNA reads TGTGCCAGCAGCGCAGAGACAGGGGGCTTTGCAGATACGCAGTATTTT. The full variable domain, in which reference TRBV9 and TRBJ2-3 provide the parts outside the CDR3, is DSGVTQTPKHLITATGQRVTLRCSPRSGDLSVYWYQQSLDQGLQFLIQYYNGEERAKGNILERFSAQQFPDLHSELNLSSLELGDSALYFCASSAETGGFADTQYFGPGTRLTVL.

The gene calls are TRBV7-2 and TRBJ1-1; TRBD1 might be the D (6 bases). V was trimmed by 3 bases and J by 6 bases, leaving 20 bases between them. CDR1 and CDR2 (germline): SGHTA, FQGNSA. CDR3 length equals 16 residues. CDR3 DNA sequence: TGTGCCAGCAGCTTGGGTCCCCCAGGGGAGTTCTCTGAAGCTTTCTTT. Translated: CASSLGPPGEFSEAFF. Combining the CDR3 with reference TRBV7-2 and TRBJ1-1 gives the whole variable domain GAGVSQSPSNKVTEKGKDVELRCDPISGHTALYWYRQSLGQGLEFLIYFQGNSAPDKSGLPSDRFSAERTGGSVSTLTIQRTQQEDSAVYLCASSLGPPGEFSEAFFGQGTRLTVV.

The J gene is TRBJ2-7, the V gene TRBV10-3, with TRBD2 identical over 8 bases. Germline V gives CDR1 ENHRY, CDR2 SYGVKD. Germline trimming cut 7 bases from V and 3 bases from J; bases unmatched to any gene: 5. The CDR3 is 13 amino acids. The CDR3 DNA follows: TGTGCCATCACCAGCGGGAGTGGCTACGAGCAGTACTTC. This sequence encodes CAITSGSGYEQYF.

In its sample, this clone was seen a few times. The chain joins TRBV11-2 to TRBJ2-1; 10 nucleotides line up with TRBD1. The germline CDR1 and CDR2 sequences are SGHAT and FQNNGV. The CDR3 length is 15 residues. V shed 5 bases, J shed 2 bases, and the junction held 3 bases outside the gene matches. The CDR3 spells CASSKGQGAYNEQFF. The CDR3 DNA is TGTGCCAGCAGCAAAGGACAGGGGGCCTACAATGAGCAGTTCTTC.

This clone was detected only once. V and J are TRBV9 and TRBJ2-7; the match to TRBD2 covers 9 bases. Trimming removed 1 base from V and 7 bases from J; junction bases left unmatched: 9. CDR1 is SGDLS, CDR2 YYNGEE, per germline. CDR3 length: 15 residues. This CDR3 is CASSVSGGRAGEQYF. The CDR3, as DNA: TGTGCCAGCAGCGTAAGTGGCGGGAGGGCCGGAGAGCAGTACTTC.

This chain connects TRBV15 to TRBJ2-1; the D gene is possibly TRBD2 (5 bases). CDR3 length equals 13 residues. V gave up 2 bases and J gave up 10 bases, with 12 bases separating them. In germline, CDR1 is LNHNV, CDR2 YYDKDF (reference sequence). Here the CDR3 DNA reads TGTGCCACCAGCAGACGGGATCAGCGCGAGCAGTTCTTC. Protein sequence: CATSRRDQREQFF.

This chain connects TRBV4-1 to TRBJ2-7, with a weak D call TRBD2 (5 bases). The CDR3 has 15 residues. V lost 0 bases and J 0 bases, leaving 9 bases between the germline ends. Germline loops: CDR1 MGHRA, CDR2 YSYEKL. The CDR3 DNA follows: TGCGCCAGCAGCCAAGATCGGGGTGACTCCTACGAGCAGTACTTC. Residues: CASSQDRGDSYEQYF.

V is TRBV5-6 and J is TRBJ1-2; 7 nucleotides line up with TRBD1. V gave up 3 bases and J gave up 2 bases; unmatched junction bases: 4. The germline V gene encodes CDR1 SGHDT and CDR2 YYEEEE. The CDR3 has 14 amino acids. CDR3 sequence reads: CASSWGQQNYGYTF. As DNA, the CDR3 is TGTGCCAGCAGCTGGGGACAGCAAAACTATGGCTACACCTTC.

The CDR3: CASSIRTSGTTEQYF. In DNA form, the CDR3 reads TGTGCCAGTAGTATACGGACTAGCGGGACCACCGAGCAGTACTTC. The genes are TRBV19 and TRBJ2-7, with 12 bases identical to TRBD2. CDR1 is LNHDA and CDR2 is SQIVND in the germline V gene (reference sequence). V was clipped by 2 bases and J by 6 bases; unmatched bases: 5. The CDR3 runs 15 residues.

This chain joins TRBV12-3 or TRBV12-4 and TRBJ1-2; TRBD1 might be the D (6 bases). The CDR3 extends over 12 amino acids. V was shortened by 5 bases and J by 4 bases, with 8 bases between the two germline ends. CDR3 nucleotides: TGTGCCAGCAGTCCGGACAGCTATGGCTACACCTTC. This translates into CASSPDSYGYTF.

The rearrangement uses TRBV7-3 and TRBJ2-1; a possible D gene is TRBD1 (7 bases). Germline V gives CDR1 SGHTA, CDR2 FQGTGA. Trimming stripped 5 bases from V and 2 bases from J, with 13 bases between. This CDR3 spans 15 amino acids. The CDR3 coding sequence is TGTGCCAGCAGCGCCCAGGGGGGAGCCTACAATGAGCAGTTCTTC. Translated, it gives CASSAQGGAYNEQFF.

This clone showed up just once. J is TRBJ2-4 and V is TRBV11-3, with 8 nucleotides matching TRBD1. The CDR3 is 15 amino acids. Germline CDR1 is SGHNT and CDR2 is YENEEA. With 5 bases clipped from V and 0 bases from J, the junction kept 3 bases outside the gene matches. The CDR3 region is CASSQGTGAKNIQYF. DNA for the CDR3: TGTGCCAGCAGCCAGGGGACAGGAGCCAAAAACATTCAGTACTTC.

This chain joins TRBV3-1 (or the pseudogene TRBV3-2) and TRBJ2-7, with 8 bases matching TRBD2. Germline V gene sequence: CDR1 LGHDT, CDR2 YNNKEL (reference sequence). The CDR3 sequence is 16 residues long. Unmatched junction bases numbered 7, after V lost 3 bases and J lost 0 bases. As DNA, the CDR3 is TGTGCCAGCAGCCAGGAAGAGACTAGCGACTCCTACGAGCAGTACTTC. It yields the protein CASSQEETSDSYEQYF.

The gene calls are TRBV9 and TRBJ1-2; TRBD1 might be the D (5 bases). Trimming shortened V by 4 bases and J by 4 bases, and 14 bases separated the two germline ends. The CDR3 loop spans 14 amino acids. The germline V gene encodes CDR1 SGDLS and CDR2 YYNGEE. This CDR3 is CASSPPTAGYGYTF. DNA for the CDR3: TGTGCCAGCAGCCCACCGACAGCAGGCTATGGCTACACCTTC.

The V and J genes are TRBV6-5 and TRBJ2-7, with TRBD2 as a possible D gene (5 bases). CDR1 is MNHEY and CDR2 is SVGAGI in the germline V gene. The CDR3 has 13 amino acids. Deletions cut 8 bases from V and 4 bases from J, with 15 bases between. CDR3 in amino acids: CASQDSALYEQYF. The CDR3 DNA reads TGTGCCAGCCAGGACTCCGCGTTATACGAGCAGTACTTC.